This TCR beta chain was identified during a study of technical replicates of blood from a handful of donors. V lost 8 bases and J lost 1, with 12 bases in between. The length of the CDR3 is 12 residues. Looked up from germline, CDR1 is GTSNPN and CDR2 is SVGIG (reference sequence). Clones were read by immunoSEQ multiplex PCR, and TCRdb kept only the in-frame ones, dropping some. The sample has around 80,000 clones, approximately 94% seen once; the top ten hold more than 0.35%. This clone was counted a single time. The V gene is TRBV30, the J gene TRBJ2-7; D possibly corresponds to TRBD2 (6 bases). The sample comprised T cells isolated from PBMCs. This sequence originates from a human donor in good health. DNA of the CDR3: TGTGCCGGAGGAGGGGCATCCTACGAGCAGTACTTC. This gives the protein CAGGGASYEQYF.